Presented here are 13 T cell receptor beta chains from one specimen sequenced in a study of OX40 agonist ivuxolimab in advanced cancers. Repertoires were generated with immunoSEQ multiplex PCR, while TCRdb's copy carries only in-frame clones and drops some. The sample has about 48,000 clones, about 87% seen once; the top ten hold around 1.8%. The material was CD4+ or CD8+ T cells sorted from blood, obtained in a trial of the OX40 agonist ivuxolimab. These receptors were collected from an adult with an advanced solid tumor such as melanoma, head and neck, liver or kidney cancer.

The rearrangement uses TRBV5-4 and TRBJ2-7; the D gene is possibly TRBD2 (7 bases). V was clipped by 0 bases and J by 7 bases, with 14 bases between them. Per germline, CDR1 SGHNT and CDR2 YYREEE (reference sequence). CDR3 length equals 14 residues. The CDR3 sequence is CASSLVAGAGEQYF. In DNA, the CDR3 is TGTGCCAGCAGCTTGGTTGCGGGGGCCGGGGAGCAGTACTTC.

As to this clone: Other DNA variants within this sample encode the same CDR3. The chain recombines TRBV7-9 with TRBJ2-1; D not certain. The CDR3 runs 13 residues. Germline V gene data show CDR1 as SEHNR and CDR2 as FQNEAQ (reference sequence). Trimming took off 1 base at V and 4 bases at J, with 5 bases between the two ends. The CDR3 loop reads CASSLGAYNEQFF. The CDR3, as DNA: TGTGCCAGCAGCTTAGGGGCGTACAATGAGCAGTTCTTC.

This sequence joins TRBV5-1 and TRBJ1-1; D is unresolved. CDR3 length: 14 residues. Germline values: CDR1 SGHRS, CDR2 YFSETQ. The V gene lost 5 bases and the J gene lost 0 bases, with 11 bases spanning the gap. The CDR3 region is CASSSLSMNTEAFF. For the CDR3, the DNA is TGCGCCAGCAGTAGCTTATCTATGAACACTGAAGCTTTCTTT.

The chain joins TRBV7-3 to TRBJ2-3; TRBD2 matches 7 bases. Trimming removed 5 bases from V and 6 bases from J; junction bases left unmatched: 5. CDR1 SGHTA and CDR2 FQGTGA come from the germline V gene. The CDR3 has 13 amino acids. CDR3 loop: CASSRGTTDTQYF. The CDR3 DNA reads TGTGCCAGCAGCCGGGGGACTACCGATACGCAGTATTTT.

The chain uses TRBV7-2 and TRBJ2-7; D might be TRBD1 (6 bases). The CDR3 totals 15 residues. CDR1 and CDR2 from the germline V gene are SGHTA and FQGNSA. The V end was cut by 5 bases, the J end by 1 base, with 15 bases between. The CDR3 protein is CASSRWDTGSYEQYF. CDR3 nucleotides: TGTGCCAGCAGCCGATGGGACACGGGTTCCTACGAGCAGTACTTC. Full variable domain (remainder filled in from reference TRBV7-2 and TRBJ2-7): GAGVSQSPSNKVTEKGKDVELRCDPISGHTALYWYRQSLGQGLEFLIYFQGNSAPDKSGLPSDRFSAERTGGSVSTLTIQRTQQEDSAVYLCASSRWDTGSYEQYFGPGTRLTVT.

The rearrangement uses TRBV5-1 and TRBJ1-1; D gene uncertain. The CDR3 runs 13 residues. Trimming took off 1 base at V and 1 base at J, with 5 bases between the two ends. Germline V gives CDR1 SGHRS, CDR2 YFSETQ. CDR3 loop: CASSLTENTEAFF. CDR3 DNA sequence: TGCGCCAGCAGCTTGACAGAGAACACTGAAGCTTTCTTT. Variable domain in full (rest from reference TRBV5-1 and TRBJ1-1): KAGVTQTPRYLIKTRGQQVTLSCSPISGHRSVSWYQQTPGQGLQFLFEYFSETQRNKGNFPGRFSGRQFSNSRSEMNVSTLELGDSALYLCASSLTENTEAFFGQGTRLTVV.

The J gene is TRBJ2-5, the V gene TRBV7-2; the D gene is possibly TRBD2 (6 bases). This CDR3 spans 14 amino acids. V was trimmed by 7 bases and J by 2 bases, leaving 14 bases between them. In germline, CDR1 is SGHTA, CDR2 FQGNSA. CDR3 residues: CASTHGRLQETQYF. DNA for the CDR3: TGTGCCAGCACCCATGGGAGGCTGCAAGAGACCCAGTACTTC.

The chain joins TRBV5-1 to TRBJ2-5; 8 bases are shared with TRBD1. The CDR3 contains 17 residues. V shed 4 bases and J 5 bases; nucleotides not matched to a gene: 16. Looked up from germline, CDR1 is SGHRS and CDR2 is YFSETQ. CDR3 amino acids: CASSPGVGQGARETQYF. CDR3 bases: TGCGCCAGCAGCCCTGGAGTAGGGCAGGGGGCGAGGGAGACCCAGTACTTC.

V and J are TRBV30 and TRBJ1-6; D is ambiguous. V dropped 3 bases and J dropped 7 bases, with 16 bases sitting between them. The germline gives CDR1 GTSNPN, CDR2 SVGIG (reference sequence). CDR3 length equals 15 residues. The chain's CDR3 is CAWRDRDQLNSPLHF. CDR3 coding DNA: TGTGCCTGGAGAGATAGGGATCAACTAAATTCACCCCTCCACTTT.

The rearrangement joins TRBV6-5 to TRBJ2-4; 9 nucleotides match TRBD2. This CDR3 has 15 residues. Germline loops: CDR1 MNHEY, CDR2 SVGAGI. J gave up 6 bases and V 2 bases, and 5 bases lay outside the gene matches. Here the CDR3 DNA reads TGTGCCAGCAGTTACGGCGGGGGGGCCTTAAACATTCAGTACTTC. This sequence encodes CASSYGGGALNIQYF.

The rearrangement joins TRBV4-1 to TRBJ1-1; tentative D call: TRBD1 (5 bases). Between the trimmed V and J ends, which lost 0 bases and 1 base, there was a span of 15 bases. Germline V gives CDR1 MGHRA, CDR2 YSYEKL. This CDR3 contains 17 residues. CDR3 DNA sequence: TGCGCCAGCAGCCAAGATCCACTGGGGGTCGCGAACACTGAAGCTTTCTTT. It yields the protein CASSQDPLGVANTEAFF.

The J gene is TRBJ1-2, the V gene TRBV7-2; D possibly corresponds to TRBD1 (5 bases). Germline CDR1 reads SGHTA; CDR2 reads FQGNSA. The CDR3 is 15 amino acids. Deletions cut 1 base from V and 8 bases from J, with 17 bases between. CDR3 sequence: CASSLGGDGRGGYTF. Written as DNA, the CDR3 is TGTGCCAGCAGCTTAGGAGGGGACGGAAGGGGAGGCTACACCTTC.

The chain couples TRBV4-2 to TRBJ2-5, with 10 bases fitting TRBD1. There are 18 residues in the CDR3. Trimming cost V 1 base and J 5 bases; bases outside gene matches: 13. Germline values: CDR1 LGHNA, CDR2 YNFKEQ. The CDR3 DNA sequence: TGTGCCAGCAGCCAAGGGGACTCGACAGGGGGCTTAGGGGAGACCCAGTACTTC. Its protein is CASSQGDSTGGLGETQYF.